One and the same sample provided the 18 T cell receptor beta chains below, sequenced in a study of monozygotic twins with inflammatory bowel disease (dated by TCRdb to the late 2010s). The library was built by means of 5' RACE. The listed sequencing device is Illumina HiSeq 2500. Reads reprocessed by TCRdb are summarized as one entry per CDR3 protein sequence, and DNA is absent. The sample's table covers about 85,000 distinct CDR3 sequences. Around 6.8% of the sample lies in the top ten. Input material: blood. These receptors were taken from a human donor with ulcerative colitis or Crohn's disease, or a healthy co-twin of an affected twin (not recorded which).

V usage is TRBV6-4 and J usage is TRBJ2-2. Germline V gene sequence: CDR1 MRHNA, CDR2 SNTAGT. The CDR3 runs to 13 residues. The CDR3 here is CASSKGDTGELFF.

The rearrangement uses TRBV5-1 and TRBJ2-3; TCRdb's assignment of TRBD1 cannot be checked, as there is no DNA. CDR1 SGHRS and CDR2 YFSETQ come from the germline V gene. The CDR3 sequence is 16 residues long. The CDR3 loop reads CASSLGARSETDTQYF.

The V gene is TRBV2, the J gene TRBJ2-3; no DNA is available, so the TRBD1 call from TCRdb remains unchecked. Germline lookup yields CDR1 SNHLY and CDR2 FYNNEI. This CDR3 spans 17 amino acids. The CDR3 loop reads CASSEAGFGGIADTQYF.

V usage is TRBV20-1 and J usage is TRBJ1-1; TCRdb selects TRBD1, and the lack of DNA leaves this call unchecked. The CDR3 has 14 amino acids. The germline gives CDR1 DFQATT, CDR2 SNEGSKA (reference sequence). This CDR3 reads CSARGQGTYTEAFF.

V usage is TRBV5-1 and J usage is TRBJ2-7; there is no DNA to check the TCRdb D call of TRBD1. The CDR3 contains 13 residues. The V gene's germline CDR1 is SGHRS and CDR2 YFSETQ. The CDR3 here is CASTPGSSYEQYF.

The rearrangement links TRBV6-2 or TRBV6-3 to TRBJ2-5; absent DNA, TCRdb's TRBD2 call cannot be checked. Germline values: CDR1 MNHEY, CDR2 SVGEGT. This CDR3 contains 14 residues. This chain's CDR3 is CASSASASRGTQYF.

The chain employs TRBV12-3 or TRBV12-4 and TRBJ2-1; TCRdb designates TRBD2, a call that cannot be tested without DNA. This CDR3 comprises 13 residues. CDR3 loop: CASSLGGGVGQFF.

This chain links TRBV7-7 with TRBJ2-1; TCRdb selects TRBD2, and the lack of DNA leaves this call unchecked. The CDR3 covers 16 residues. Germline V gives CDR1 SSHAT, CDR2 FNYEAQ (reference sequence). CDR3 in amino acids: CASSLGLAGSYNEQFF.

The chain carries TRBV7-3 and TRBJ1-1. The CDR3 sequence is 15 residues long. Germline-derived CDR1 and CDR2 are SGHTA and FQGTGA. The CDR3 region is CASSLGEGMNTEAFF.

The chain is built from TRBV11-2 and TRBJ1-1; TCRdb's D call of TRBD1 is untestable without DNA. The germline gives CDR1 SGHAT, CDR2 FQNNGV. CDR3 length equals 14 residues. This CDR3 is CASSLDPGVSKAFF.

The rearrangement uses TRBV7-8 and TRBJ2-7. Germline lookup yields CDR1 SGHVS and CDR2 FQNEAQ. This CDR3 has 14 amino acids. The CDR3 spells CASSYLTGSYEQYF. Complete variable domain (other parts from reference TRBV7-8 and TRBJ2-7): GAGVSQSPRYKVAKRGQDVALRCDPISGHVSLFWYQQALGQGPEFLTYFQNEAQLDKSGLPSDRFFAERPEGSVSTLKIQRTQQEDSAVYLCASSYLTGSYEQYFGPGTRLTVT.

V and J are TRBV6-5 and TRBJ2-7; TCRdb proposes TRBD2, but this gene call is untestable without DNA. CDR1 and CDR2 (germline): MNHEY, SVGAGI. The CDR3 is 14 residues long. The CDR3 spells CASSYRTSVLEQYF.

The chain has TRBV18 and TRBJ2-7; TCRdb reports TRBD1, a call that lacks DNA to check it against. The CDR3 loop spans 15 amino acids. The germline CDR1 and CDR2 sequences are KGHSH and LQKENI. The CDR3 is CASSPPGQGGYEQYF. The variable domain in full, with the rest retrieved from reference TRBV18 and TRBJ2-7, is NAGVMQNPRHLVRRRGQEARLRCSPMKGHSHVYWYRQLPEEGLKFMVYLQKENIIDESGMPKERFSAEFPKEGPSILRIQQVVRGDSAAYFCASSPPGQGGYEQYFGPGTRLTVT.

The V and J genes are TRBV6-5 and TRBJ2-7; lacking DNA, the TRBD1 call made by TCRdb goes unchecked. CDR3 length: 15 residues. The germline V gene encodes CDR1 MNHEY and CDR2 SVGAGI. This CDR3 reads CASSYVTGGVREQYF.

The chain is built from TRBV2 and TRBJ1-1. Germline CDR1 is SNHLY and CDR2 is FYNNEI. The CDR3 totals 14 residues. CDR3 amino acids: CASSAENKNTEAFF.

The chain joins TRBV18 to TRBJ1-4; lacking DNA, the TRBD1 call made by TCRdb goes unchecked. This CDR3 has 15 residues. The V gene's germline CDR1 is KGHSH and CDR2 LQKENI. CDR3 amino acids: CASSPSTGLNEKLFF.

The chain combines TRBV6-6 with TRBJ1-5. The CDR3 sequence is 13 residues long. The germline V gene has CDR1 MNHNY and CDR2 SVGAGI (reference sequence). CDR3 region: CASDETGSQPQHF.

This chain links TRBV4-1 with TRBJ2-3; TCRdb returns TRBD1, unconfirmable since there is no DNA. The CDR3 runs to 16 residues. Germline values: CDR1 MGHRA, CDR2 YSYEKL. CDR3 sequence reads: CASSQPSGTGTDTQYF.